There are a few counts of the clone carrying this T cell receptor (beta chain). Through a sample-barcoded 5' primer and a J-beta primer mix, a second PCR was run for roughly 7 to 12 cycles. TCRdb itself ran the 5' RACE reads through MiXCR, one entry per CDR3 protein. The table includes some 890,000 distinct CDR3 sequences, around 29% detected once. The germline CDR1 and CDR2 sequences are SGHVS and FQNEAQ. The CDR3 loop spans 15 amino acids. Trimming left V 5 bases short and J 2 bases short, with 16 bases between. The sample belongs to a study of blood T cells in healthy people across ages. These records were also assigned to another study, of T cells of mothers and their children.

Sequenced input: blood. This TCR came from a woman between 40 and 55 years old in good health. The chain uses TRBV7-8 and TRBJ2-7; D is perhaps TRBD2 (6 bases). CDR3 sequence: CASSQSRRDTYEQYF. DNA of the CDR3: TGTGCCAGCAGCCAATCTAGGAGGGATACCTACGAGCAGTACTTC.